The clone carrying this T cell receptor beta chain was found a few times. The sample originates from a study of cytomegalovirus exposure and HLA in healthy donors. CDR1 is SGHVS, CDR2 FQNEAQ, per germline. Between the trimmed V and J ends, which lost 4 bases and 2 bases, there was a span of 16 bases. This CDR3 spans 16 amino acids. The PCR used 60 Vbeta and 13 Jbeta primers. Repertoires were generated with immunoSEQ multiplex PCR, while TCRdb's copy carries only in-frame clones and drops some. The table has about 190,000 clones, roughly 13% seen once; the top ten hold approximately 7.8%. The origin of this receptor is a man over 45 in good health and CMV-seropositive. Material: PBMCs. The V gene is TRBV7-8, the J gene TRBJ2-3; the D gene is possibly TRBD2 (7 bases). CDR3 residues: CASSWGGTGATDTQYF. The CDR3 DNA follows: TGTGCCAGCAGCTGGGGGGGAACGGGGGCCACAGATACGCAGTATTTT.